These 23 T cell receptor beta chains were all obtained from the same sample, sequenced in a study of response to subunit inactivated influenza vaccine. Each CDR3 protein gets one entry after TCRdb re-called the RT-PCR reads with MiXCR. The sample has more than 500,000 distinct CDR3 sequences; 11% are singletons. These data were also filed under a second study, of T cells expressing NK-cell markers. That paper adds: 5'RACE template switching built TCR beta cDNA with unique molecular identifiers.

Sequences were derived from PBMCs from blood, sampled on the day of vaccination. These receptors were taken from a man aged 50-60 years who received an inactivated influenza vaccine.

The chain is built from TRBV29-1 and TRBJ2-1; 12 bases map to TRBD2. The CDR3 length is 14 residues. From germline, CDR1 is SQVTM and CDR2 ANQGSEA. V trimming: 2 bases; J trimming: 7 bases; junction bases outside the gene matches: 3. The CDR3 region is CSVEPSGRENEQFF. Here the CDR3 DNA reads TGCAGCGTTGAACCTAGCGGGAGGGAAAATGAGCAGTTCTTC.

V is TRBV12-3 or TRBV12-4 and J is TRBJ2-7; D not certain. V lost 3 bases and J 4 bases, leaving 7 bases between the germline ends. This CDR3 is built from 12 residues. The CDR3 region has the DNA TGTGCCAGCAGTTTTTCAGTTTACGAGCAGTACTTC. Residues: CASSFSVYEQYF.

This clonotype was seen a handful of times. The chain recombines TRBV28 with TRBJ1-5; tentative D call: TRBD1 (6 bases). V lost 5 bases and J lost 15, with 14 bases in between. The CDR3 totals 11 residues. Looked up from germline, CDR1 is MDHEN and CDR2 is SYDVKM. CDR3 coding DNA: TGTGCCAGCAGTAAACCGGGACACCTGCATTTT. This translates into CASSKPGHLHF.

This clonotype was counted a few times. The chain joins TRBV11-2 to TRBJ2-5; no definite D call. V was trimmed by 5 bases and J by 8 bases, leaving 9 bases between them. From germline, CDR1 is SGHAT and CDR2 FQNNGV. The CDR3 is 11 amino acids. CDR3 protein: CASSQSYTQYF. CDR3 bases: TGTGCCAGCAGCCAGTCATACACCCAGTACTTC.

This clonotype appeared a few times. The chain uses TRBV20-1 and TRBJ2-1; D could derive from TRBD1 or TRBD2 (5 bases each). The ends were cut back, 5 bases at V and 7 bases at J, with 18 bases in the middle. Germline V CDR1 and CDR2: DFQATT, SNEGSKA (reference sequence). The CDR3 has 14 amino acids. The CDR3 spells CSAEGPPYGNEQFF. The CDR3 DNA follows: TGCAGTGCTGAGGGACCTCCATACGGGAATGAGCAGTTCTTC.

Many counts were recorded for this clonotype. The chain combines TRBV10-3 with TRBJ2-5, with D possibly being TRBD2 (6 bases). Germline V gene lookup returns CDR1 ENHRY and CDR2 SYGVKD. The CDR3 is 16 residues long. Deletions cut 7 bases from V and 3 bases from J, with 21 bases between. CDR3 loop: CAITPGPLGGKETQYF. CDR3 sequence (DNA): TGTGCCATCACCCCCGGACCTCTTGGAGGGAAAGAGACCCAGTACTTC.

CDR3 sequence (DNA): TGTGCCAGCAGGCAGGGACTAGCGGGAGCCTACGAGCAGTACTTC. Its protein product is CASRQGLAGAYEQYF. V is TRBV6-2 or TRBV6-3 and J is TRBJ2-7; 14 nucleotides line up with TRBD2. V lost 6 bases and J lost 2; bases outside the gene matches: 3. Germline CDR1 reads MNHEY; CDR2 reads SVGEGT. CDR3 length: 15 residues.

This clonotype was seen only a few times. The chain combines TRBV4-3 with TRBJ1-2; 10 nucleotides match TRBD1. This CDR3 spans 15 amino acids. In germline, CDR1 is LGHNA, CDR2 YSLEER. V lost 3 bases, J lost 2 bases, and 3 bases stayed unmatched. The DNA for the CDR3 is TGCGCCAGCAGCCAGGACAGGGGGGGGAACTATGGCTACACCTTC. Its translation: CASSQDRGGNYGYTF.

The rearrangement links TRBV3-1 to TRBJ2-5; no clear D. V shed 1 base and J shed 5 bases, with 17 bases lying between them. The germline CDR1 and CDR2 sequences are LGHDT and YNNKEL (reference sequence). The length of the CDR3 is 16 residues. The CDR3 loop reads CASSQAGQSILETQYF. In DNA, the CDR3 is TGTGCCAGCAGCCAAGCTGGGCAGTCCATATTGGAGACCCAGTACTTC.

The genes are TRBV4-2 and TRBJ2-7; D gene unclear. V lost 1 base to trimming and J lost 1 base, with 5 bases between them. The CDR3 length is 13 residues. Per germline, CDR1 LGHNA and CDR2 YNFKEQ. In DNA form, the CDR3 reads TGTGCCAGCAGCCAAGTCCTGTCCTACGAGCAGTACTTC. Translating gives CASSQVLSYEQYF.

This clonotype was seen many times. The chain combines TRBV7-8 with TRBJ2-7; D possibly corresponds to TRBD1 (5 bases). V lost 7 bases and J 6 bases, leaving 37 bases between the germline ends. The CDR3 is 20 residues long. Per the germline V gene, CDR1 is SGHVS and CDR2 is FQNEAQ. The CDR3: CASTPRGALNFRTSPIEQYF. CDR3 bases: TGTGCCAGCACCCCGCGTGGGGCCCTTAATTTCCGCACCTCCCCCATCGAGCAGTACTTC. The full variable domain, in which reference TRBV7-8 and TRBJ2-7 provide the parts outside the CDR3, is GAGVSQSPRYKVAKRGQDVALRCDPISGHVSLFWYQQALGQGPEFLTYFQNEAQLDKSGLPSDRFFAERPEGSVSTLKIQRTQQEDSAVYLCASTPRGALNFRTSPIEQYFGPGTRLTVT.

The chain employs TRBV24-1 and TRBJ2-2, with D perhaps given as TRBD1 or TRBD2 (6 bases each). The length of the CDR3 is 16 residues. V dropped 4 bases and J dropped 0 bases, with 11 bases sitting between them. Germline V gives CDR1 KGHDR, CDR2 SFDVKD. CDR3 residues: CATSDLRGANTGELFF. CDR3 DNA: TGTGCCACCAGTGACCTTAGGGGGGCGAACACCGGGGAGCTGTTTTTT.

This rearrangement joins TRBV6-2 or TRBV6-3 to TRBJ1-3; no firm D call. This CDR3 spans 14 amino acids. Germline CDR1 reads MNHEY; CDR2 reads SVGEGT. Trimming stripped 7 bases from V and 0 bases from J, with 10 bases between. The CDR3 loop reads CASTATNSGNTIYF. The CDR3 DNA sequence: TGTGCCAGCACCGCCACCAACTCTGGAAACACCATATATTTT.

The sample holds one count of this clonotype. The V call is TRBV20-1, the J call TRBJ2-7; D is possibly TRBD2 (5 bases). CDR1 is DFQATT, CDR2 SNEGSKA, per germline (reference sequence). Trimming pared 7 bases from V and 1 base from J, leaving 17 bases between. The CDR3 is 14 residues long. CDR3 nucleotides: TGCAGTGTCCCTAAAGAGGGCATATCCTACGAGCAGTACTTC. Residues: CSVPKEGISYEQYF.

The rearrangement links TRBV7-2 to TRBJ2-6; the D call may be TRBD1 or TRBD2 (5 bases each). This CDR3 has 15 residues. Germline V gene lookup returns CDR1 SGHTA and CDR2 FQGNSA. Trimming took 6 bases from V and 0 from J, leaving 9 bases between them. CDR3 sequence (DNA): TGTGCCAGCAGGGTGGGGGTCTCTGGGGCCAACGTCCTGACTTTC. It is translated as CASRVGVSGANVLTF.

As regards this clonotype: A clone one base away is much larger, so this may be a read error. V is TRBV24-1 and J is TRBJ2-2, with TRBD2 matching 7 bases. The CDR3 totals 13 residues. Per the germline V gene, CDR1 is KGHDR and CDR2 is SFDVKD. The CDR3 coding sequence is TGTGCCACTGAGCGGGGTGGCACCGGGGAGCTGCTTTTT. Translation gives CATERGGTGELLF.

This clonotype came up many times. The chain carries TRBV14 and TRBJ2-7, with a weak D call TRBD1 (6 bases). Trimming left V 4 bases short and J 2 bases short, with 15 bases between. From germline, CDR1 is SGHDN and CDR2 FVKESK. This CDR3 has 15 amino acids. Written as DNA, the CDR3 is TGTGCCAGCAGCCCCGGGGACAACCGCGCCTACGAGCAGTACTTC. Amino acid sequence: CASSPGDNRAYEQYF.

This rearrangement joins TRBV5-1 to TRBJ2-3, with 7 bases aligning to TRBD1. Per germline, CDR1 SGHRS and CDR2 YFSETQ. V gave up 2 bases and J gave up 4 bases; unmatched junction bases: 7. This CDR3 has 15 amino acids. CDR3 DNA: TGCGCCAGCAGCTTCGCCGACAGGGACGCAGATACGCAGTATTTT. Translated: CASSFADRDADTQYF.

This CDR3 is CASRLGGPNEKLFF. The CDR3 bases are TGTGCCAGCAGGTTAGGGGGCCCTAATGAAAAACTGTTTTTT. V usage is TRBV2 and J usage is TRBJ1-4; 7 bases fit TRBD1. In germline, CDR1 is SNHLY, CDR2 FYNNEI. This CDR3 comprises 14 residues. V shed 6 bases and J 3 bases; nucleotides not matched to a gene: 4.

This clonotype appeared many times. V and J are TRBV25-1 and TRBJ2-1; 11 nucleotides agree with TRBD2. With V trimmed by 2 bases and J by 5 bases, 5 bases remained unmatched. Germline V gene lookup returns CDR1 MGHDK and CDR2 SYGVNS. CDR3 length: 16 amino acids. In nucleotides, the CDR3 is TGTGCCAGCAGTGAACTAGCGGGAGGCATGAACAATGAGCAGTTCTTC. Translated: CASSELAGGMNNEQFF. Variable domain in full (rest from reference TRBV25-1 and TRBJ2-1): EADIYQTPRYLVIGTGKKITLECSQTMGHDKMYWYQQDPGMELHLIHYSYGVNSTEKGDLSSESTVSRIRTEHFPLTLESARPSHTSQYLCASSELAGGMNNEQFFGPGTRLTVL.

This clonotype was seen a few times. The V call is TRBV6-2 or TRBV6-3, the J call TRBJ2-5; D is perhaps TRBD2 (5 bases). The V gene lost 2 bases and the J gene lost 5 bases, with 9 bases spanning the gap. CDR1 MNHEY and CDR2 SVGEGT come from the germline V gene. The CDR3 has 13 amino acids. The CDR3 DNA reads as TGTGCCAGCAGTTACGGGAGTTTTGAGACCCAGTACTTC. Translation gives CASSYGSFETQYF.

This chain joins TRBV3-1 and TRBJ2-6, with D perhaps assigned TRBD1 or TRBD2 (6 bases each). The germline V gene encodes CDR1 LGHDT and CDR2 YNNKEL (reference sequence). This CDR3 contains 19 residues. The germline V and J ends were trimmed by 4 bases and 0 bases, with 19 bases remaining between them. CDR3 sequence: CASSPFTPGARSGANVLTF. Here the CDR3 DNA reads TGTGCCAGCAGCCCTTTTACCCCGGGGGCCCGCTCTGGGGCCAACGTCCTGACTTTC.

This clonotype was seen a handful of times. CDR3 nucleotide sequence: TGTGCCAGCAGTTTAGACAGGGTAATCGGGGAGCTGTTTTTT. Translating gives CASSLDRVIGELFF. The rearrangement joins TRBV28 to TRBJ2-2, with 7 nucleotides matching TRBD1. The CDR3 runs 14 residues. The V gene end was trimmed by 2 bases and the J gene end by 7 bases; junction bases not matched to a gene: 4. CDR1 is MDHEN and CDR2 is SYDVKM in the germline V gene. The complete variable domain, with remaining parts taken from reference TRBV28 and TRBJ2-2, reads DVKVTQSSRYLVKRTGEKVFLECVQDMDHENMFWYRQDPGLGLRLIYFSYDVKMKEKGDIPEGYSVSREKKERFSLILESASTNQTSMYLCASSLDRVIGELFFGEGSRLTVL.